Here is one T cell receptor beta chain with its context. Repertoires were generated with immunoSEQ multiplex PCR, while TCRdb's copy carries only in-frame clones and drops some. The data show around 2.1 million clones, approximately 94% seen once. CD45RO-negative, CCR7-selected cells formed the naive CD8 fraction, which excluded terminally differentiated effector memory CD45RA+ cells. This sample was included in a study of shared clonotypes between healthy human individuals. CDR3 length equals 14 residues. Germline CDR1 is MNHEY and CDR2 is SMNVEV (reference sequence). The junction had 7 bases not matched to a gene; V was cut back by 5 bases and J by 8 bases.

Sequenced: naive CD8+ T cells from PBMCs. The rearrangement uses TRBV27 and TRBJ1-4; 8 bases line up with TRBD1. The receptor was isolated from a man in his late teens or twenties in good health. Some clones in this sample may be carry-over from other donors' samples. This CDR3 is CASSTTGVKEKLFF. CDR3 nucleotide sequence: TGTGCCAGCAGTACGACAGGGGTCAAGGAAAAACTGTTTTTT.